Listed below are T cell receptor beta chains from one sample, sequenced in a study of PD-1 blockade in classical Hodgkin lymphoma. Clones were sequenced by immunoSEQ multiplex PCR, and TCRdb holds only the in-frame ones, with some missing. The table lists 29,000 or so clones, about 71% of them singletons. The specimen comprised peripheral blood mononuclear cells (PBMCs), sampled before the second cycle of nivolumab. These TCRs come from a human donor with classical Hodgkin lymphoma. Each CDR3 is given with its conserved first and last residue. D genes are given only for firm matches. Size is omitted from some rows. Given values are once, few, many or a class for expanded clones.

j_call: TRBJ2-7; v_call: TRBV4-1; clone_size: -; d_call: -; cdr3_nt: TGCGCCAGCAGCCAACCTAAAGGAGCAGGGTTCTACGAGCAGTACTTC; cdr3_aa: CASSQPKGAGFYEQYF
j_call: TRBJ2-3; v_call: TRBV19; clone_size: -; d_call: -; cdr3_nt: TGTGCCAGTAGTATAGGTAGGCTGCTAGGGGCAGATACGCAGTATTTT; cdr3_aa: CASSIGRLLGADTQYF
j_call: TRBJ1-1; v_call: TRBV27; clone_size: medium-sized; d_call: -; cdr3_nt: TGTGCCAGCAGTTTATCGTGGGGGAATGAAGCTTTCTTT; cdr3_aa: CASSLSWGNEAFF
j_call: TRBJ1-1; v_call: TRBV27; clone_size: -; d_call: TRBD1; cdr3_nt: TGTGCCAGCAGTTTTTGGGAGGCAGGGGGCCTGAATGGGAACACTGAAGCTTTCTTT; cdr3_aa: CASSFWEAGGLNGNTEAFF
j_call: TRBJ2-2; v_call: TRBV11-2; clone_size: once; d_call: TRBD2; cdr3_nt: TGTGCCAGCAGCCCGGGACTACTTGGCACCGGGGAGCTGTTTTTT; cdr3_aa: CASSPGLLGTGELFF
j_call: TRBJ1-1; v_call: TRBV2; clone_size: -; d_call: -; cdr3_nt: TGTGCCAGCAGTGAAGCAAGCGGGTTACTTTCCCAGATGAACACTGAAGCTTTCTTT; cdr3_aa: CASSEASGLLSQMNTEAFF
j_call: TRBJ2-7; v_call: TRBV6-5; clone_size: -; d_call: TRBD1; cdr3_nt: TGTGCCAGCATAGACCCGACAGGGGCCCACGAGCAGTACTTC; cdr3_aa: CASIDPTGAHEQYF
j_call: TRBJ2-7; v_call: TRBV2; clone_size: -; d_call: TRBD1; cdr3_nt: TGTGCCAGCAGTGCCGCTGTCTCAGGGGGCGAGCAGTACTTC; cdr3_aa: CASSAAVSGGEQYF
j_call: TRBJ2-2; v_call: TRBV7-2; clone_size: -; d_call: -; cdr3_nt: TGTGCCAGCAGCTTTATCGGCGGAGAGGTGGGCACCGGGGAGCTGTTTTTT; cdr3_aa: CASSFIGGEVGTGELFF
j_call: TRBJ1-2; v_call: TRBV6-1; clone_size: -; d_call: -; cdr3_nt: TGTGCCAGCAGTTTGGGGAACTATGGCTACACCTTC; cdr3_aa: CASSLGNYGYTF
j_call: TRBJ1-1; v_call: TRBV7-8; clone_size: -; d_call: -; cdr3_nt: TGTGCCAGCAGCCAAGGCAAAGTCCTGGGAAACGCTGAAGCTTTCTTT; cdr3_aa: CASSQGKVLGNAEAFF
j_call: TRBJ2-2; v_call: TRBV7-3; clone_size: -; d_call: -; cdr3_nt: TGTGCCAGCAGCTTAAACAGGAACACCGGGGAGCTGTTTTTT; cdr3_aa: CASSLNRNTGELFF
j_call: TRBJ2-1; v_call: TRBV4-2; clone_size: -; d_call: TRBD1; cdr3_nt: TGTGCCAGCAGCCAAGATGAACAGGGGGCGGGCTATGAGCAGTTCTTC; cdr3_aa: CASSQDEQGAGYEQFF
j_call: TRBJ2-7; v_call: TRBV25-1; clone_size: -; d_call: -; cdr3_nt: TGTGCCAGCAGTGGACCCCCATTCGACTACGAGCAGTACTTC; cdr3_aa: CASSGPPFDYEQYF
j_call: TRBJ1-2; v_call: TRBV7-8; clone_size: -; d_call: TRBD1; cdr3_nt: TGTGCCAGCAGCTTAGCGGGCAGGGGGCGCGGTGACTATGGCTACACCTTC; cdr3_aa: CASSLAGRGRGDYGYTF
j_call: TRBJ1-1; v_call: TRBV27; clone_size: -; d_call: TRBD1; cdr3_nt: TGTGCCAGCAGTCCGGACAGGGCACGCACTGAAGCTTTCTTT; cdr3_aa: CASSPDRARTEAFF
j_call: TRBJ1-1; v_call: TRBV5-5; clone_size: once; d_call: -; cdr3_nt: TGTGCCAGCAGCTTTTGGACGGAGAACACTGAAGCTTTCTTT; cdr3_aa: CASSFWTENTEAFF
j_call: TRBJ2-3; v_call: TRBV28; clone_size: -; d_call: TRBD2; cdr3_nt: TGTGCCAGCAGTTTCTCGAATAGCGGGGGGGGATCTTCCACAGATACGCAGTATTTT; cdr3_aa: CASSFSNSGGGSSTDTQYF
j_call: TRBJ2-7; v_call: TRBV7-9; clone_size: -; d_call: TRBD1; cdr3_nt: TGTGCCAGCAGGGGGACAGAGAACTACGAGCAGTACTTC; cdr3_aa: CASRGTENYEQYF
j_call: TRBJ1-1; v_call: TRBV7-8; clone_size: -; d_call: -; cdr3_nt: TGTGCCAGCAGCTCGGGACGTCAGAACACTGAAGCTTTCTTT; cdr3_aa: CASSSGRQNTEAFF
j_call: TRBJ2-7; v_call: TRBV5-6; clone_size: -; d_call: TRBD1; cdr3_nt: TGTGCCAGCAGCGGGACAGGGTTGGGCTACGAGCAGTACTTC; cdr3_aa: CASSGTGLGYEQYF
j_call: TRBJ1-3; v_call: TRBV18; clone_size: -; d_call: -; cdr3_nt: TGTGCCAGCTGGGAATCTGGAAACACCATATATTTT; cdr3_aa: CASWESGNTIYF
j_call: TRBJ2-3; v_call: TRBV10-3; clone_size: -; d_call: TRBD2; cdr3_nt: TGTGCCATCAGTGACGTAGTACTAGCGGGGCCATCAGTTGCAGATACGCAGTATTTT; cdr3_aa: CAISDVVLAGPSVADTQYF
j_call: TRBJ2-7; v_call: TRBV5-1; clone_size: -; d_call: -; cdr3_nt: TGCGCCAGCAGAGAGGGTTCCCACGAGCAGTACTTC; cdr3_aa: CASREGSHEQYF
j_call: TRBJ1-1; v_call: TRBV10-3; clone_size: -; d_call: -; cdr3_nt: TGTGCCATCAGTGCGGGGGCCGGGGACACTGAAGCTTTCTTT; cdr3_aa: CAISAGAGDTEAFF
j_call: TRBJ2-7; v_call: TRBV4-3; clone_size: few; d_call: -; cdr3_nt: TGCGCCAGCAGCCAAGAATCGTTCCCAACGTACGAGCAGTACTTC; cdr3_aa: CASSQESFPTYEQYF
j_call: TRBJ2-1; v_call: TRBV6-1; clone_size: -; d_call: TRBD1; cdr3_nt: TGTGCCAGCAGTGAGGGACAGGGGAGCCTGAAGAATGAGCAGTTCTTC; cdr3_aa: CASSEGQGSLKNEQFF
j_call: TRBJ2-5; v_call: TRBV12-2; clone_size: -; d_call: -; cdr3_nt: TGTGCAAGTCGCTTAGCGCGGGCTAAGGAGACCCAGTACTTC; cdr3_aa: CASRLARAKETQYF
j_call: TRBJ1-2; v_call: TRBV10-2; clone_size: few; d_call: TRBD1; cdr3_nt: TGCGCCAGCAGTGAGTACACAGGGGGTTACACCTTC; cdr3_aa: CASSEYTGGYTF
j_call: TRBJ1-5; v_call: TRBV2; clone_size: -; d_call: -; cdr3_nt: TGTGCCAGCAGTGAATACGGGGGCAGCAATCAGCCCCAGCATTTT; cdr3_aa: CASSEYGGSNQPQHF
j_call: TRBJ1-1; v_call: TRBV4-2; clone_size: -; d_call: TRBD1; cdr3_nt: TGTGCCAGCAGCCAAGTACGGACAGGGGTTACCCAGAACACTGAAGCTTTCTTT; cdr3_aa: CASSQVRTGVTQNTEAFF
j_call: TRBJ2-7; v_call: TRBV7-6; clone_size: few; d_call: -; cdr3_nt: TGTGCCAGCAGCTTAGGGGGGGCTTTCTACGAGCAGTACTTC; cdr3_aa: CASSLGGAFYEQYF
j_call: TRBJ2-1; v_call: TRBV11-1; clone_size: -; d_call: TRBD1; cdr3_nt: TGTGCCAGCAGAAGGGACAGGGGCTCCTACAATGAGCAGTTCTTC; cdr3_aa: CASRRDRGSYNEQFF
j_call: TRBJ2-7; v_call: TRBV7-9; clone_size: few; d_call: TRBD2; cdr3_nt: TGTGCCAGCAGCCTGACTAGCGGGGGGCCTTACGAGCAGTACTTC; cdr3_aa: CASSLTSGGPYEQYF
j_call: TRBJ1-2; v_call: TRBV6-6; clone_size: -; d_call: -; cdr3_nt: TGTGCCAGCAGCAGAAATCTGGCCGATGGCTACACCTTC; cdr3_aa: CASSRNLADGYTF
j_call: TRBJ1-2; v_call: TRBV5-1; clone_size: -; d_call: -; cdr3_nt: TGCGCCAGCAGCTTGGACCGGGACGGCGATCTGGCTAACTATGGCTACACCTTC; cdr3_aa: CASSLDRDGDLANYGYTF
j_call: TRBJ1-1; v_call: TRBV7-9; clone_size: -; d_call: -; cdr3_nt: TGTGCCAGCAGCTCCGGGACAGAAGCTTTCTTT; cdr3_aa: CASSSGTEAFF